The sequence of this TCR beta chain was determined in a study of blood T cell repertoires in COVID-19. As for the study in general: Both acute and convalescent COVID-19 samples were obtained from the United States, Italy and Spain. Sample material is recorded as cDNA or gDNA derived from T cells, B-cell-depleted T cells, or PBMCs.

This CDR3 is built from 13 residues. The germline gives CDR1 SGHRS, CDR2 YFSETQ. V was cut by 0 bases and J by 8 bases, with 11 bases left in between. The repertoire was sequenced with immunoSEQ multiplex PCR; TCRdb's copy has only in-frame clones and lacks some. The repertoire includes a few hundred thousand clones, approximately 90% of them detected once, and approximately 6.6% sits in the top ten. The sequencing input was peripheral blood. The TCR originated in a woman aged 30 to 39 who had recovered from COVID-19. V gene TRBV5-1 combines with J gene TRBJ1-1; D might be TRBD1 (6 bases). The CDR3 nucleotides read TGCGCCAGCAGCTTGGCACAGGGATCAGAAGCTTTCTTT. Encoded protein: CASSLAQGSEAFF. Together with reference TRBV5-1 and TRBJ1-1, the CDR3 gives the full variable domain: KAGVTQTPRYLIKTRGQQVTLSCSPISGHRSVSWYQQTPGQGLQFLFEYFSETQRNKGNFPGRFSGRQFSNSRSEMNVSTLELGDSALYLCASSLAQGSEAFFGQGTRLTVV.